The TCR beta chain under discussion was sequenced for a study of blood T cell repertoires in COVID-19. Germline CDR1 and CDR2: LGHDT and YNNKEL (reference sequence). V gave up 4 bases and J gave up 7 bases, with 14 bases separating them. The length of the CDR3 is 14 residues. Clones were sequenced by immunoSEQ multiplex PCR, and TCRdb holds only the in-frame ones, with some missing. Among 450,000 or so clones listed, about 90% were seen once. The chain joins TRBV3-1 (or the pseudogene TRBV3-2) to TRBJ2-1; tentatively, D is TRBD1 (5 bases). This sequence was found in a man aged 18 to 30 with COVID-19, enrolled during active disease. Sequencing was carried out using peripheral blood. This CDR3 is CASSPARTRNEQFF. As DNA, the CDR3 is TGTGCCAGCAGCCCGGCCCGGACAAGGAATGAGCAGTTCTTC.